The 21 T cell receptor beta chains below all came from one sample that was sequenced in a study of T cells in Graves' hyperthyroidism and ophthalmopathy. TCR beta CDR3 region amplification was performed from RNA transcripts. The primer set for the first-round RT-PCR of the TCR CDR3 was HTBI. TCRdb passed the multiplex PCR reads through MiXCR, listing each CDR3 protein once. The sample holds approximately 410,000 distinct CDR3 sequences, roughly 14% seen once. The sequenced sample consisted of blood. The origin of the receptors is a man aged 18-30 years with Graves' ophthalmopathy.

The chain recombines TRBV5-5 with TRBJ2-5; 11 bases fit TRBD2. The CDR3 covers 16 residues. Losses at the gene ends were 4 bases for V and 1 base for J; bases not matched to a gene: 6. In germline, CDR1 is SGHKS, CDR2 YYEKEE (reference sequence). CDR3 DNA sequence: TGTGCCAGCAGCCTACGGACTAGCGGGCTCCAAGAGACCCAGTACTTC. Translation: CASSLRTSGLQETQYF.

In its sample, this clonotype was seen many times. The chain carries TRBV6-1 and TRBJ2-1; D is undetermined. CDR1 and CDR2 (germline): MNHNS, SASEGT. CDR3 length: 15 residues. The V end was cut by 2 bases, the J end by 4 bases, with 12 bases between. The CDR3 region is CASSEFAVEYNEQFF. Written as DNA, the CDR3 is TGTGCCAGCAGTGAATTTGCCGTTGAATACAATGAGCAGTTCTTC.

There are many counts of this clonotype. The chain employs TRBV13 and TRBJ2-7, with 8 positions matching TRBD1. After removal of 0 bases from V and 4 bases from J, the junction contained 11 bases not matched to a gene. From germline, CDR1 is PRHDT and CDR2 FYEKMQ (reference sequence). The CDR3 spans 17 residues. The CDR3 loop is CASSLGFEDRDLYEQYF. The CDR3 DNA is TGTGCCAGCAGCTTAGGCTTCGAGGACAGGGACCTTTACGAGCAGTACTTC.

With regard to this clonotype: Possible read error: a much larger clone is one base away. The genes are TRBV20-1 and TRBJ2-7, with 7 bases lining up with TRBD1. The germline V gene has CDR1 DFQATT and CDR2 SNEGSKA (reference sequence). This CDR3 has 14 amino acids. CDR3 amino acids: CSARDPTGTYGQYF. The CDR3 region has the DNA TGCAGTGCTAGAGACCCGACAGGGACCTACGGGCAGTACTTC.

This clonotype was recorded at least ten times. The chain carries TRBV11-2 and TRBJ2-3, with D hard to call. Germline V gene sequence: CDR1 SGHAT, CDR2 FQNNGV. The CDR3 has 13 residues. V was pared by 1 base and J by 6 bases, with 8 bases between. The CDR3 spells CASSLGLWDTQYF. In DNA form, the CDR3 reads TGTGCCAGCAGCTTAGGGCTTTGGGATACGCAGTATTTT.

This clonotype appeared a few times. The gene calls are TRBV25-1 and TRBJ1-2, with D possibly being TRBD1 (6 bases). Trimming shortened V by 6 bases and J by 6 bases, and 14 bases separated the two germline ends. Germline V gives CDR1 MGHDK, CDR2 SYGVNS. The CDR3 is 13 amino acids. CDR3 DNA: TGTGCCAGCAGGGACGGGGGGCACGATGGCTACACCTTC. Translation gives CASRDGGHDGYTF.

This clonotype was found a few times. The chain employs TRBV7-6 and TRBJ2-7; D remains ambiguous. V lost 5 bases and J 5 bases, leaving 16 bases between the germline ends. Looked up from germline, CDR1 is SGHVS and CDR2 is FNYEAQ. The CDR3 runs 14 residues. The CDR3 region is CASSPRTKSHEQYF. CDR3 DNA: TGTGCCAGCAGCCCCCGGACCAAAAGCCACGAGCAGTACTTC. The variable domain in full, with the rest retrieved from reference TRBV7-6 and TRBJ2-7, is GAGVSQSPRYKVTKRGQDVALRCDPISGHVSLYWYRQALGQGPEFLTYFNYEAQQDKSGLPNDRFSAERPEGSISTLTIQRTEQRDSAMYRCASSPRTKSHEQYFGPGTRLTVT.

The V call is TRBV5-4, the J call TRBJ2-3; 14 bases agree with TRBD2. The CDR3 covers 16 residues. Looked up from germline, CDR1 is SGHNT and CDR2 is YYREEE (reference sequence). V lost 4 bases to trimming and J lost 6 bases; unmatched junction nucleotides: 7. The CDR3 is CASSPTSGRASDTQYF. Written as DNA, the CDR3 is TGTGCCAGCAGCCCGACTAGCGGGAGGGCCTCGGATACGCAGTATTTT.

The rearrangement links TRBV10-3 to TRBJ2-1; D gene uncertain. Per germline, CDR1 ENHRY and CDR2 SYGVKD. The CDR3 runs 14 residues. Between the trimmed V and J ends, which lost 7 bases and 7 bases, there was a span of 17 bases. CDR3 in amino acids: CAITAEGLGNEQFF. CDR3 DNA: TGTGCCATCACGGCAGAAGGCCTCGGAAATGAGCAGTTCTTC.

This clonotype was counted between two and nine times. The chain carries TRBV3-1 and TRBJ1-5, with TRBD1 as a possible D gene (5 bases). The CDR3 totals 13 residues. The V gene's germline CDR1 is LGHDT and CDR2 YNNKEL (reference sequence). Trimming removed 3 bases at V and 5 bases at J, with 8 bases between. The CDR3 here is CASSQSGDQPQHF. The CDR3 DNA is TGTGCCAGCAGCCAGTCGGGGGATCAGCCCCAGCATTTT.

The CDR3 spells CASSSPHTSGGTDTQYF. As DNA, the CDR3 is TGTGCCAGCAGTTCCCCTCACACTAGCGGGGGCACAGATACGCAGTATTTT. The rearrangement uses TRBV27 and TRBJ2-3, with 10 bases fitting TRBD2. In germline, CDR1 is MNHEY, CDR2 SMNVEV (reference sequence). Trimming at V came to 4 bases and at J to 1 base, leaving 8 bases not matched to a gene. This CDR3 is 17 amino acids long.

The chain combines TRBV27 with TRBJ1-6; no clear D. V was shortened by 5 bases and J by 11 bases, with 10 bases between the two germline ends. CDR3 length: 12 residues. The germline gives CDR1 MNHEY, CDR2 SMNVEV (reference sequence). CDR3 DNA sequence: TGTGCCAGCAGTAAGAACAGACCACCCCTCCACTTT. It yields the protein CASSKNRPPLHF.

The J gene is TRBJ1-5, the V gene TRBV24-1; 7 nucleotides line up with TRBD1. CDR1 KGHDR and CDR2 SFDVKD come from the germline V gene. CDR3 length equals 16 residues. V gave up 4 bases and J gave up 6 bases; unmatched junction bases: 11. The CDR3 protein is CATSESNDRAGQPQHF. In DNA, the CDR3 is TGTGCCACCAGTGAAAGTAATGACAGGGCAGGTCAGCCCCAGCATTTT.

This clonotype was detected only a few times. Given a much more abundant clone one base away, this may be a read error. CDR3: CASSEGLVYEQYF. The CDR3 DNA reads TGTGCCAGCAGTGAAGGACTGGTCTACGAGCAGTACTTC. This chain joins TRBV6-1 and TRBJ2-7, with D uncertain. There are 13 residues in the CDR3. The V and J ends lost 1 base and 3 bases respectively, with 7 bases between them. Germline loops: CDR1 MNHNS, CDR2 SASEGT.

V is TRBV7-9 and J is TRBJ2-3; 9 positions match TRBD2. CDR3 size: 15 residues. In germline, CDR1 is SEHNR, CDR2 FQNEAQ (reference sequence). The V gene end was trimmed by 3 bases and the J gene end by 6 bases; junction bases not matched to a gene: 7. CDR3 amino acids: CASSLSLAGVDTQYF. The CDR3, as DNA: TGTGCCAGCAGCTTGAGTTTAGCGGGAGTCGATACGCAGTATTTT.

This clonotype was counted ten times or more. In DNA form, the CDR3 reads TGTGCCAGCAGCTCCCGGCGAGGGGAGCCACGGGAGACCCAGTACTTC. Protein: CASSSRRGEPRETQYF. The V and J genes are TRBV11-3 and TRBJ2-5; D is perhaps TRBD1 or TRBD2 (5 bases each). The CDR3 covers 16 residues. Germline V gene lookup returns CDR1 SGHNT and CDR2 YENEEA. Deletions cut 4 bases from V and 5 bases from J, with 20 bases between.

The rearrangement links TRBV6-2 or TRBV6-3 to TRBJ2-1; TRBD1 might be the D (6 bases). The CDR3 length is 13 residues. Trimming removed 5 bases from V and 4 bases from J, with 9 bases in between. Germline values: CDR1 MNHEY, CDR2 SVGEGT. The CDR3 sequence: CASSMDRYNEQFF. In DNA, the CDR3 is TGTGCCAGCAGTATGGACAGATACAATGAGCAGTTCTTC.

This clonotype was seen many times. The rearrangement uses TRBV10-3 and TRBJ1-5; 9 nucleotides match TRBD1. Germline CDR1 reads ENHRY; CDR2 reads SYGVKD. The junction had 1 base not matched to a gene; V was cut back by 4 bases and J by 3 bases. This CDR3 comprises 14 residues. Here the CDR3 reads CAISGTGVNQPQHF. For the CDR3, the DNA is TGTGCCATCAGTGGGACAGGGGTCAATCAGCCCCAGCATTTT.

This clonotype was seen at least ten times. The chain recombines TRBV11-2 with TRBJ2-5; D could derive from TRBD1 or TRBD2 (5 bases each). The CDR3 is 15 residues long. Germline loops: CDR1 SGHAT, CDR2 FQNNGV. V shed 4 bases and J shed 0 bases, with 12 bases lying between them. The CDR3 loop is CASSSPRDHQETQYF. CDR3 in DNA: TGTGCCAGCAGCTCCCCCCGGGACCACCAAGAGACCCAGTACTTC.

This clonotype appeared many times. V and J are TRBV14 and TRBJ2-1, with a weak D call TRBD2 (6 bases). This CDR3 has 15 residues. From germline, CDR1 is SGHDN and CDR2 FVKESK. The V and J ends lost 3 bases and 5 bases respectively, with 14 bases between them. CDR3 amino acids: CASSQIGGGNNEQFF. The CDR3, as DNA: TGTGCCAGCAGCCAGATTGGGGGAGGAAACAATGAGCAGTTCTTC.

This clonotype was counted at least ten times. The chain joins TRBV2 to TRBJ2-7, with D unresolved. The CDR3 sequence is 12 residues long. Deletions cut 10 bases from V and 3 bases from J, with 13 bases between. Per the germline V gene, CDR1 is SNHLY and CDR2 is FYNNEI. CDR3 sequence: CAIHPDGYEQYF. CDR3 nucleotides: TGTGCCATTCATCCGGACGGCTACGAGCAGTACTTC.